This T cell receptor beta chain was observed in a study of blood T cell repertoires in COVID-19. Overall study context: The study drew acute and convalescent COVID-19 samples from the United States, Italy and Spain.

CDR3 length: 11 residues. V was shortened by 6 bases and J by 7 bases, with 10 bases between the two germline ends. This table comes from immunoSEQ multiplex PCR, and its TCRdb copy is limited to in-frame clones, with some not included. The sample includes around 160,000 clones, about 83% of them seen just once. Individuals aged roughly 18 to 100 years were recruited from about two dozen US areas. Clinical histories supplied by participants themselves formed the basis of cohort assignment. The sequence derives from a woman aged 45-65 years who had been exposed to COVID-19. The chain has TRBV12-3 or TRBV12-4 and TRBJ2-7; D remains ambiguous. The specimen was PBMCs or T cells enriched from blood (not recorded which). CDR3: CASSAPGEQYF. CDR3 coding DNA: TGTGCCAGCAGCGCCCCCGGGGAGCAGTACTTC.